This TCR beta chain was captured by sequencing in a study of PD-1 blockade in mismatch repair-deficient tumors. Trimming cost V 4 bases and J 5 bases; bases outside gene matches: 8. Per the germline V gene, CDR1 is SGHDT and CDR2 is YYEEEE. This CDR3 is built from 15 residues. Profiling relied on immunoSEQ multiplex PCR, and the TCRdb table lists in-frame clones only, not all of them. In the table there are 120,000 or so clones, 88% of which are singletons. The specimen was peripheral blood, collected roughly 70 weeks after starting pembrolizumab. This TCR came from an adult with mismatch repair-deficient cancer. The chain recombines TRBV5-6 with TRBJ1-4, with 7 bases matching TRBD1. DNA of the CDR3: TGTGCCAGCAGCGGAACGGGACAGCGCAATGAAAAACTGTTTTTT. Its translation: CASSGTGQRNEKLFF.